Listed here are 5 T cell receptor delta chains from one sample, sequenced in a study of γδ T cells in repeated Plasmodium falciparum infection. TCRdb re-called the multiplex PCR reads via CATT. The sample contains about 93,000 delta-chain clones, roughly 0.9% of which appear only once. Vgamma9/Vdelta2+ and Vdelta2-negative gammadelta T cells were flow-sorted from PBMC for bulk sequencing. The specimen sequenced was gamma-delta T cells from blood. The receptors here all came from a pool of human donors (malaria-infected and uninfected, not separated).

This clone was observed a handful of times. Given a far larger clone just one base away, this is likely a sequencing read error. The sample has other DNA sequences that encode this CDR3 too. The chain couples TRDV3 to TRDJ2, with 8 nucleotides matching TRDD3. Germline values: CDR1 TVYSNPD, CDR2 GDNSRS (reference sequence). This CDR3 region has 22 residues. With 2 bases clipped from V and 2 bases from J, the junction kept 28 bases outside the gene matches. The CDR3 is CAFRTRSVGRLGYDRLTAQLFF. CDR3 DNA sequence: TGTGCCTTTCGAACCCGGTCAGTAGGGAGATTGGGATACGATCGATTGACAGCACAACTCTTCTTT.

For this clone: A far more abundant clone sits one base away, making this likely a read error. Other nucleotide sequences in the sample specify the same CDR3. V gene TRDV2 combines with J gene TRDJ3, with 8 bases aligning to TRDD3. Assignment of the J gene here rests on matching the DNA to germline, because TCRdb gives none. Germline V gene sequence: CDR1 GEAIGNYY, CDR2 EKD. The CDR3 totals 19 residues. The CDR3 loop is CACDTGGWDRSWDTRQMFF. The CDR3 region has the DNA TGTGCCTGCGACACTGGGGGTTGGGACCGCTCCTGGGACACCCGACAGATGTTTTTC.

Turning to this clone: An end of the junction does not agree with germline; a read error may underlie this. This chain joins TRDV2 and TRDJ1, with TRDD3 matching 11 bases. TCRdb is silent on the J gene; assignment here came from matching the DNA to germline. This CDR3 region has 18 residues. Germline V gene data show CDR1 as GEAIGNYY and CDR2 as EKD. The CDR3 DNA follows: TGCGCCTGTGACACCCTGGTACTGGGGGATAGCTCCACCGATAAACTCATCTTT. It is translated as CACDTLVLGDSSTDKLIF.

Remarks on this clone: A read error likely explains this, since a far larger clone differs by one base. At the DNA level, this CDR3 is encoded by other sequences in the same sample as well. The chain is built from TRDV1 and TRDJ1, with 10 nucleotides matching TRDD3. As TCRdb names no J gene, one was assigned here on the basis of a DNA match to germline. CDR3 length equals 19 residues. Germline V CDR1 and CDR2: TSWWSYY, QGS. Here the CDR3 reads CALGLSTGGFVGHTDKLIF. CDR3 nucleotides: TGTGCCCTTGGCCTCAGTACTGGGGGATTTGTCGGTCACACCGATAAACTCATCTTT.

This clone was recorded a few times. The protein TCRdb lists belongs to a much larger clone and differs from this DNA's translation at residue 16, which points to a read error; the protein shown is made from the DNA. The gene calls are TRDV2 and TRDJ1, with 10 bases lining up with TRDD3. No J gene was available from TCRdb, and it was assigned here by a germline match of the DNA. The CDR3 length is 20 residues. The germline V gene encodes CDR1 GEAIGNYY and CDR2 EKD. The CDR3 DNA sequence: TGTGCCTGTGACACGGGTGAACGTACTGGGGGATTGCCGTACACCAATAAACTCATCTTT. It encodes CACDTGERTGGLPYTNKLIF.